This entry lists 7 T cell receptor beta chains sequenced from one sample in a study of blood T cells in healthy people across ages. Using a J-beta primer mix together with a sample-barcoded 5' primer, a second PCR was run for about 6 to 11 cycles. One entry per CDR3 protein results from TCRdb running MiXCR on the 5' RACE reads. The repertoire holds some 1.4 million distinct CDR3 sequences, about 40% seen once, with 7.9% in the top ten. The sequencing sample was made of blood. These receptors were collected from a woman under 30 in good health.

This chain connects TRBV6-5 to TRBJ1-1; D possibly corresponds to TRBD1 (5 bases). CDR1 is MNHEY and CDR2 is SVGAGI in the germline V gene. The CDR3 consists of 15 residues. Trimming took 5 bases from V and 0 from J, leaving 13 bases between them. Written as DNA, the CDR3 is TGTGCCAGCAGTAGCTTGATGGGGGTGAACACTGAAGCTTTCTTT. Encoded protein: CASSSLMGVNTEAFF.

This clonotype was detected once. The gene calls are TRBV5-1 and TRBJ1-6, with D perhaps matching TRBD1 (5 bases). The CDR3 sequence is 16 residues long. Trimming left V 3 bases short and J 0 bases short, with 10 bases between. Germline CDR1 SGHRS, CDR2 YFSETQ. The CDR3 sequence is CASSWDDSSYNSPLHF. The CDR3 nucleotides read TGCGCCAGCAGCTGGGACGACAGCTCCTATAATTCACCCCTCCACTTT.

The V gene is TRBV2, the J gene TRBJ2-2; D might be TRBD2 (6 bases). The CDR3 runs 14 residues. Trimming left V 7 bases short and J 3 bases short, with 12 bases between. Germline lookup yields CDR1 SNHLY and CDR2 FYNNEI. CDR3 coding DNA: TGTGCCAGCAAACGGGAGTCGGACACCGGGGAGCTGTTTTTT. Protein sequence: CASKRESDTGELFF.

The chain joins TRBV5-1 to TRBJ2-1; 7 positions match TRBD2. The CDR3 length is 15 residues. Germline loops: CDR1 SGHRS, CDR2 YFSETQ. The trim removed 1 base at V and 5 bases at J, leaving 6 bases unmatched. The DNA of the CDR3 is TGCGCCAGCAGCTTGAATAGCGGGTCACACAATGAGCAGTTCTTC. Translation gives CASSLNSGSHNEQFF.

This chain joins TRBV4-1 and TRBJ1-1, with D possibly TRBD1 on 5 matching bases. Germline V gene sequence: CDR1 MGHRA, CDR2 YSYEKL. V lost 1 base to trimming and J lost 0 bases, with 12 bases between them. The CDR3 consists of 16 residues. Written as DNA, the CDR3 is TGCGCCAGCAGCCAAGGCGGCCGGGGCGTGAACACTGAAGCTTTCTTT. Translating it yields CASSQGGRGVNTEAFF.

The V gene is TRBV6-1, the J gene TRBJ2-7, with 9 positions matching TRBD1. Germline V gene sequence: CDR1 MNHNS, CDR2 SASEGT. This CDR3 region has 15 residues. The V gene end was trimmed by 3 bases and the J gene end by 3 bases; junction bases not matched to a gene: 6. CDR3 sequence: CASSEPGQGIYEQYF. The CDR3 bases are TGTGCCAGCAGTGAGCCCGGACAGGGGATCTACGAGCAGTACTTC.

The chain is built from TRBV27 and TRBJ2-5; 7 bases are shared with TRBD2. J was trimmed by 1 base and V by 1 base; bases with no gene match: 6. The germline CDR1 and CDR2 sequences are MNHEY and SMNVEV (reference sequence). This CDR3 has 16 residues. The CDR3 bases are TGTGCCAGCAGTTTATATGCGGGGGATTTCCAAGAGACCCAGTACTTC. It codes for CASSLYAGDFQETQYF.